This T cell receptor (beta chain) was obtained from a study of shared clonotypes between healthy human individuals. On the study more broadly: Donors, aged 18 to 49, were a couple of women and three men. Per-donor plates numbered three CD4 naive, three CD4 memory, two CD8 naive and one CD8 memory.

Deep-level assay runs were performed. Each PCR replicate from the sorted subsets contained roughly 210 ng DNA, which is about 31,000 T cell genomes. Here immunoSEQ multiplex PCR was the method, and the copy in TCRdb shows in-frame clones only, minus some. The profile shows over 2 million clones, about 95% of them singletons. The CDR3 loop spans 15 amino acids. Germline assignment: CDR1 SGHTA and CDR2 FQGNSA. V was pared by 1 base and J by 1 base, with 10 bases between. CD45RO-negative CD8 cells positively selected for CCR7 made up the naive population, which excluded terminally differentiated effector memory CD45RA+ cells.

V gene TRBV7-2 combines with J gene TRBJ1-2; a possible D gene is TRBD1 (6 bases). Sequenced sample: naive CD8+ T cells sorted from blood. The receptor's source is a young man in good health. The CDR3 protein is CASSLDPGVNYGYTF. Here the CDR3 DNA reads TGTGCCAGCAGCTTAGACCCAGGGGTTAACTATGGCTACACCTTC.